The entry that follows covers one TCR beta chain sequence. Antigen specificity is unknown. The record originates from a study of T-cell reconstitution after alpha-beta-depleted transplantation in children. Study-level results: A year had passed since transplant, and T-cell counts and diversity by then came mostly from newly produced T cells. Several hundred rapidly expanded clones from non-depleted graft cells reportedly supplied alpha-beta T cells about two months post-transplant. Diversity of TCRbeta at day 60 was high in some patients, arising from surviving recipient T cells and thymic progenitors.

TCRbeta library preparation incorporated unique molecular identifiers. TCRdb reanalysed the PCR reads using MiXCR and keeps one entry per CDR3 protein. This sample has under 450,000 distinct CDR3 sequences, with roughly 16% found just once. The specimen was PBMCs, mostly from graft donor cells, collected 360 days after TCRalphabeta/CD19-depleted stem cell transplant. The receptor was derived from a boy under two years old who had a stem cell transplant for Wiskott-Aldrich syndrome, so the T cells may come from the graft donor.

Here the CDR3 DNA reads TGTGCCAGCAGCGCAACAGGACCATGCGACCCCAATGAGCAGTTCTTC. Its translation is CASSATGPCDPNEQFF. This rearrangement joins TRBV21-1 to TRBJ2-1; the table gives TRBD1 as D, unverified against the DNA. TRBV21-1 counts as a pseudogene. CDR3 size: 16 residues.